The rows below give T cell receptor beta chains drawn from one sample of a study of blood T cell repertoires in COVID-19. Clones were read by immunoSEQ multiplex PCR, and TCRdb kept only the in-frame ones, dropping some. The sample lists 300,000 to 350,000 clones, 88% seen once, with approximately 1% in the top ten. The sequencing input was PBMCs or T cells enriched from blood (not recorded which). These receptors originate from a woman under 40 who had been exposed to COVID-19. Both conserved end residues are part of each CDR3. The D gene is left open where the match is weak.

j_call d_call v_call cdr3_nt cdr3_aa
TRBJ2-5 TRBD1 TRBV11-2 TGTGCCAGCAGCTTAGGCGGGACAGGCTGGGGAGAGACCCAGTACTTC CASSLGGTGWGETQYF
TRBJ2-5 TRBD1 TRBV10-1 TGCGCCAGCAGTGAAGAGGGGGCGCAAGGGACCCAGTACTTC CASSEEGAQGTQYF
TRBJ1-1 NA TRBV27 TGTGCCAGCCTCCCCTACAGGGACCCCACTGAAGCTTTCTTT CASLPYRDPTEAFF
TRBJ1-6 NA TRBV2 TGTGCCAGCAGTGATTGGCCTCACGGGTCACCCCTCCACTTT CASSDWPHGSPLHF
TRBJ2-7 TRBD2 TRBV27 TGTGCCAGCAGTTTAAGGGGGACTAGCGGTTTTTACGAGCAGTACTTC CASSLRGTSGFYEQYF
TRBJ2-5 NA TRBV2 TGTGCCAGCAGAGCTCCCGGGACTCCCCTCTGGGAGACCCAGTACTTC CASRAPGTPLWETQYF
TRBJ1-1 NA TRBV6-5 TGTGCCAGCAGTTACGTTAGGGGCCGGAACACTGAAGCTTTCTTT CASSYVRGRNTEAFF
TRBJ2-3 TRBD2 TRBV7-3 TGTGCCAGCAGCATAGCGGGAGGGCCCGCAGATACGCAGTATTTT CASSIAGGPADTQYF
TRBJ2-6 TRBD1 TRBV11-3 TGTGCCAGCAGTTTCCCGACAGGGTATGGGGCCAACGTCCTGACTTTC CASSFPTGYGANVLTF
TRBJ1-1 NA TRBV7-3 TGTGCCAGCAGACAAACCGTCAGGGACACTGAAGCTTTCTTT CASRQTVRDTEAFF
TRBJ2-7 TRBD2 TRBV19 TGTGCCAGTAGTATAGGGACTAGCGGGAGTTTATCCTACGAGCAGTACTTC CASSIGTSGSLSYEQYF
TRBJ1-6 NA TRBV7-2 TGTGCCAGCAGCCCCACGGGGGGCAGAGAGTCACCCCTCCACTTT CASSPTGGRESPLHF
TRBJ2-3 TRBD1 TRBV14 TGTGCCAGCAGCCAGACAGGGTTTATCACAGATACGCAGTATTTT CASSQTGFITDTQYF
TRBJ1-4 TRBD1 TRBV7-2 TGTGCCAGCAGCCTAGGGGACAGTCTAAATGAAAAACTGTTTTTT CASSLGDSLNEKLFF
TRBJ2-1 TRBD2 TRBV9 TGTGCCAGCAGCCCCAGCGGGAAAATCTACAATGAGCAGTTCTTC CASSPSGKIYNEQFF
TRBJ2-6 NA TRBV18 TGTGCCAGCTCAGGCGGGATATCTGGGGCCAACGTCCTGACTTTC CASSGGISGANVLTF